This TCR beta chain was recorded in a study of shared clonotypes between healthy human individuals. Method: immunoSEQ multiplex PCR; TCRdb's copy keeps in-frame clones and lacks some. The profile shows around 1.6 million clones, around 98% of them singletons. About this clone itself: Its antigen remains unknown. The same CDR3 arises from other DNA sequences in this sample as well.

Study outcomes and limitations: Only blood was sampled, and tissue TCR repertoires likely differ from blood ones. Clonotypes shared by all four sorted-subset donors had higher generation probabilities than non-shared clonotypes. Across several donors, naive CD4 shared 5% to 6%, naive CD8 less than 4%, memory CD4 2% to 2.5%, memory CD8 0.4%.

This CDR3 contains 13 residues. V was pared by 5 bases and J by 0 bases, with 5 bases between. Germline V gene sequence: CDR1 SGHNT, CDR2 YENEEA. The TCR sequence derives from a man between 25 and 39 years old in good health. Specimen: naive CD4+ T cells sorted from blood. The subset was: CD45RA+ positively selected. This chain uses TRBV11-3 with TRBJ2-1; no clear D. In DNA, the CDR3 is TGTGCCAGCAGCCTCGACTCCTACAATGAGCAGTTCTTC. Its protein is CASSLDSYNEQFF.